What follows describes a single TCR beta chain. These data belong to a study of blood T cell repertoires in COVID-19. V was clipped by 4 bases and J by 8 bases; unmatched bases: 10. The CDR3 is 14 residues long. Germline-derived CDR1 and CDR2 are SGDLS and YYNGEE. TCRdb's copy holds only in-frame clones and misses some; the assay was immunoSEQ multiplex PCR. The data show about 230,000 clones, roughly 90% seen once. The sample comprised PBMCs or T cells enriched from blood (not recorded which). J is TRBJ2-3 and V is TRBV9; 7 nucleotides agree with TRBD2. This clonotype was sampled from a woman younger than 45 with acute COVID-19. CDR3 sequence: CASSPRDYSVTQYF. The CDR3 bases are TGTGCCAGCAGCCCGAGGGACTACTCCGTTACGCAGTATTTT.